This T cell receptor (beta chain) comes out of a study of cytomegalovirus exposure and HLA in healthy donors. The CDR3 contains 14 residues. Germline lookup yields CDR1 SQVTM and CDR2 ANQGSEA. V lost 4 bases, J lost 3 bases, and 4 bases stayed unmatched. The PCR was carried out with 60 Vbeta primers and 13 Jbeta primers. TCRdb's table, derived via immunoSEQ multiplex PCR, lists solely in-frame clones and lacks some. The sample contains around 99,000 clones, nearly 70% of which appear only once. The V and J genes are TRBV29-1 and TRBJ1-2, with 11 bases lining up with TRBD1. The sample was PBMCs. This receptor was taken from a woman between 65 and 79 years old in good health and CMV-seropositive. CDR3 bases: TGCAGCGTTGGGGGGACAGGGGGAGACTATGGCTACACCTTC. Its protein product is CSVGGTGGDYGYTF. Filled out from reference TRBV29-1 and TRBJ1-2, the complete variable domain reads SAVISQKPSRDICQRGTSLTIQCQVDSQVTMMFWYRQQPGQSLTLIATANQGSEATYESGFVIDKFPISRPNLTFSTLTVSNMSPEDSSIYLCSVGGTGGDYGYTFGSGTRLTVV.